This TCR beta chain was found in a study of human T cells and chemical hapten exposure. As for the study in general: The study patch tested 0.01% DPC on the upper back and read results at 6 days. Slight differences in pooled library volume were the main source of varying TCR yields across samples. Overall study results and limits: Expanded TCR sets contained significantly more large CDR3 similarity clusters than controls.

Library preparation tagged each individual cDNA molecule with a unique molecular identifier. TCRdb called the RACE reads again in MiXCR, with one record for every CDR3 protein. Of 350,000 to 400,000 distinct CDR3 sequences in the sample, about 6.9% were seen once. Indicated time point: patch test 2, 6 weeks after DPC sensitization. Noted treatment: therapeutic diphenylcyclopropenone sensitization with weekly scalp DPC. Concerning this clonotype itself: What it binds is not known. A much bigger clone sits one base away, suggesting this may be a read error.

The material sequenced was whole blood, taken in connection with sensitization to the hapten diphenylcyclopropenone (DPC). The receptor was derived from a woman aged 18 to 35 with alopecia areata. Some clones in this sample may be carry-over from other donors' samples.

The CDR3 reads CASRSGTANTGELFF. CDR3 DNA: TGTGCCAGCAGATCCGGGACAGCGAACACCGGGGAGCTGTTTTTT. This sequence joins TRBV2 and TRBJ2-2; 7 bases match TRBD1. The CDR3 has 15 residues. Unmatched junction bases numbered 4, after V lost 6 bases and J lost 0 bases. CDR1 and CDR2 from the germline V gene are SNHLY and FYNNEI.